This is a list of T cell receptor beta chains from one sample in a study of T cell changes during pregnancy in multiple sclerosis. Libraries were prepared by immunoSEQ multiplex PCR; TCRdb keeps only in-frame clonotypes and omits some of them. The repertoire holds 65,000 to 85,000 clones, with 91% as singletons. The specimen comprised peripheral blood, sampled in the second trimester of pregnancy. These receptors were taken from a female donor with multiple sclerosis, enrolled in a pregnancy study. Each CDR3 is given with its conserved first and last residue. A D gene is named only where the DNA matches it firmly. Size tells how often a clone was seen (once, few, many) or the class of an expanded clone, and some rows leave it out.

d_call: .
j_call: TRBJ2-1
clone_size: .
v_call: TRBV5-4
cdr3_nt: TGTGCCAGCAGCTGGCCCGACTTCTACAATGAGCAGTTCTTC
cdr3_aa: CASSWPDFYNEQFF

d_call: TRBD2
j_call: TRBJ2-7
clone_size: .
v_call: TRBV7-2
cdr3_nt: TGTGCCAGCAGCTTACCTTCGGGGGGGACACCGTCCTACGAGCAGTACTTC
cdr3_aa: CASSLPSGGTPSYEQYF

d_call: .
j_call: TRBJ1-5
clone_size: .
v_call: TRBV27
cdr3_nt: TGTGCCAGCAGTGGAGCTCAGGGTTGGTATAGCAATCAGCCCCAGCATTTT
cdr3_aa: CASSGAQGWYSNQPQHF

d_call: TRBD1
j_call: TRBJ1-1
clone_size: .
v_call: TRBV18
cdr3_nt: TGTGCCAGCTCCGACAGGGAGAACACTGAAGCTTTCTTT
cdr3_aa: CASSDRENTEAFF

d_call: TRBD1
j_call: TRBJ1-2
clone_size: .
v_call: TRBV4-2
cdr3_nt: TGTGCCAGCAGCCAAGACCAAGACAGGGGGTATGGCTACACCTTC
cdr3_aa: CASSQDQDRGYGYTF

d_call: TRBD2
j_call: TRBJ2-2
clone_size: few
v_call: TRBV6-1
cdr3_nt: TGTGCCAGCAGTGGGACTAGCGGGAGGGCCGACACCGGGGAGCTGTTTTTT
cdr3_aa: CASSGTSGRADTGELFF

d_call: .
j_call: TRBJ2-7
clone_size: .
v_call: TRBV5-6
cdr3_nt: TGTGCCAGCAGCTTGGGGTACGAGCAGTACTTC
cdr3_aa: CASSLGYEQYF

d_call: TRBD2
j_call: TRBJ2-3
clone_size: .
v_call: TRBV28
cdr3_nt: TGTGCCAGCAGTTTCCTTTCACCCGGGACTAGCGGTGCAGATACGCAGTATTTT
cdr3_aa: CASSFLSPGTSGADTQYF

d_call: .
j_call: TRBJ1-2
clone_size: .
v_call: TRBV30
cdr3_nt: TGTGCCTGGAGCCGGGGGGATTATGGCTACACCTTC
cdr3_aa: CAWSRGDYGYTF

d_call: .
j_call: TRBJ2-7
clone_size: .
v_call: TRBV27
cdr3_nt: TGTGCCAGCAGTTTGTATGGCAACGAGCAGTACTTC
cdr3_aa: CASSLYGNEQYF

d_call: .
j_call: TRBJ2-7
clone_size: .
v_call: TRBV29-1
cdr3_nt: TGCAGCGTTGAAGATCAGGGGCCCCCGTACGAGCAGTACTTC
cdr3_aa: CSVEDQGPPYEQYF

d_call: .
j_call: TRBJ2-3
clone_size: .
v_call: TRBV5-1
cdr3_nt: TGCGCCAGCAGCGAATTACCGTCGGTCTCTGGCACAGATACGCAGTATTTT
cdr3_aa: CASSELPSVSGTDTQYF

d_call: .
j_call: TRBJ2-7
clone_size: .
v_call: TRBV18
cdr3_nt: TGTGCCAGCTCACCACTCGCAGGACACGAGCAGTACTTC
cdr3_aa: CASSPLAGHEQYF

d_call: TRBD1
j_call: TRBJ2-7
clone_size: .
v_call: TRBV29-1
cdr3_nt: TGCAGCGTCCGACAGGGGCTTGCGAACGAGCAGTACTTC
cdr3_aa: CSVRQGLANEQYF

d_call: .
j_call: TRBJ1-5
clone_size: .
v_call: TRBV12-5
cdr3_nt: TGTGCTAGTGGCTTCGACAGTCCGGGGCCCCAGCATTTT
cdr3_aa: CASGFDSPGPQHF

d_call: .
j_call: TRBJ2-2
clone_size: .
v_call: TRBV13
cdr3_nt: TGTGCCAGCAGCCCGAGAACCGGGGAGCTGTTTTTT
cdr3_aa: CASSPRTGELFF

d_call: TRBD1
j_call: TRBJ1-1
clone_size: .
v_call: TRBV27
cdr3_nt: TGTGCCAGCAGTTTTTCCGACAGGGCCACTGAAGCTTTCTTT
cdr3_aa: CASSFSDRATEAFF

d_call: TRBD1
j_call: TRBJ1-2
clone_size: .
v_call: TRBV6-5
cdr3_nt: TGTGCCAGTACCTTCGGGACAGGGGGTAACTATGGCTACACCTTC
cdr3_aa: CASTFGTGGNYGYTF

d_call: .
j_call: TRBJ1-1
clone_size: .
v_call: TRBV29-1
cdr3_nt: TGCAGCGTCGCGGACGGGAGAGCAGCTTTCTTT
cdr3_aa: CSVADGRAAFF

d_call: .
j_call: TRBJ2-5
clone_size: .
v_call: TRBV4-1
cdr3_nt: TGCGCCAGCAGCCAGCTCTCCGAGGTCCAAGAGACCCAGTACTTC
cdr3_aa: CASSQLSEVQETQYF

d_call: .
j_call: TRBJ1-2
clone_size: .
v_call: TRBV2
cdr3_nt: TGTGCCAGCAGTGAAGAGATGGCAGGGGCCTATGGCTACACCTTC
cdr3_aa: CASSEEMAGAYGYTF

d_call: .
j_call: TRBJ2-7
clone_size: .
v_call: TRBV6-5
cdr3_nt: TGTGCCAGCAGTCCCAGGGGATCACACTACGAGCAGTACTTC
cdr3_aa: CASSPRGSHYEQYF

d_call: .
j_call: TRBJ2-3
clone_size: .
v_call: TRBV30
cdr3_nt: TGTGCCTGGAGTTCGTCCCTGTCATTTTCGGGAGATACGCAGTATTTT
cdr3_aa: CAWSSSLSFSGDTQYF

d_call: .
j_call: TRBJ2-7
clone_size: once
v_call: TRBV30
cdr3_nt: TGTGCCTGGAGTGCCTACTCCCCCTACGAGCAGTACTTC
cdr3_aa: CAWSAYSPYEQYF

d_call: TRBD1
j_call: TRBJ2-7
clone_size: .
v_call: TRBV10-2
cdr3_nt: TGCGCCAGCCGGTGGGACAGGGGGCGGGACGAGCAGTACTTC
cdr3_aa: CASRWDRGRDEQYF

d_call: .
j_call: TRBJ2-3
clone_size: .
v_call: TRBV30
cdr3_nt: TGTGCCTGGAGTCCTCTCTCTAGCACAGATACGCAGTATTTT
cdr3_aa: CAWSPLSSTDTQYF

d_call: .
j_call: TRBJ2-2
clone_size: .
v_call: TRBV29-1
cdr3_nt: TGCAGCGCATACACCGGGGAGCTGTTTTTT
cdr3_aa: CSAYTGELFF

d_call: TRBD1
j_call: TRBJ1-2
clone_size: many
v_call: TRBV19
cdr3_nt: TGTGCCAGTAGCATGACCCCAGGGCAGGGGGTCATGGGCTACACCTTC
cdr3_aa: CASSMTPGQGVMGYTF

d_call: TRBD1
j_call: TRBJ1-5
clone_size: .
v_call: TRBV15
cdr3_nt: TGTGCCACCAGCAGAGAGGACAGGGGGCGTCAGCCCCAGCATTTT
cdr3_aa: CATSREDRGRQPQHF

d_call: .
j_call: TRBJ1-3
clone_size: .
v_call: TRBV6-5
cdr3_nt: TGTGCCAGCAGTTACTCCGGGGGGTCTGGAAACACCATATATTTT
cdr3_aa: CASSYSGGSGNTIYF

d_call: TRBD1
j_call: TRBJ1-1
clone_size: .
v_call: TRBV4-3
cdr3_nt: TGCGCCAGCAGCCAAGAAGGACAGGGATGGGACGAGAGGGTCTTT
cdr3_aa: CASSQEGQGWDERVF

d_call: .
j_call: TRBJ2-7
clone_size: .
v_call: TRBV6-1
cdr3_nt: TGTGCCAGCAGTTTAGTTCTGGAGTCCTACGAGCAGTACTTC
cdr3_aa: CASSLVLESYEQYF

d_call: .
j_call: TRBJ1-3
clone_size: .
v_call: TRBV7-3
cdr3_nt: TGTGCCAGCAGCGAGAACGCAGGGGCCCTATATTTT
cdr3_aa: CASSENAGALYF

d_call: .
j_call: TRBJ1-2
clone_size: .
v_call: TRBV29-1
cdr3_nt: TGCAGCGTTGAGACGGGACACTCGGGGAAGGATGGCTACACCTTC
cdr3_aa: CSVETGHSGKDGYTF

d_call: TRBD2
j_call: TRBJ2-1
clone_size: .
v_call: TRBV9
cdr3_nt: TGTGCCAGCAGCGTAGAGGCGGGACTATCCTACAATGAGCAGTTCTTC
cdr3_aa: CASSVEAGLSYNEQFF

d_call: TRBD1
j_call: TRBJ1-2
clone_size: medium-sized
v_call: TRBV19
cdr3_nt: TGTGCCAGTAGTATTTCCCTCGGGACAGGGGCGTTCTATGGCTACACCTTC
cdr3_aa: CASSISLGTGAFYGYTF

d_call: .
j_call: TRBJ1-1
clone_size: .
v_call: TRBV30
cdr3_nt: TGTGCCTGGAGTGTACACCCCGTAGCTTTCTTT
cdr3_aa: CAWSVHPVAFF

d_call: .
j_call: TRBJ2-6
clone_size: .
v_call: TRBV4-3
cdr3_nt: TGCGCCAGCAGCCGACAGGATTCCAGCTCTGGGGCCAACGTCCTGACTTTC
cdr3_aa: CASSRQDSSSGANVLTF

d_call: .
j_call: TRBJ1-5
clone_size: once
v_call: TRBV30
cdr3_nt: TGTGCCTGGAATTCAGGGGCAGGTCATCAGCCCCAGCATTTT
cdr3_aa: CAWNSGAGHQPQHF

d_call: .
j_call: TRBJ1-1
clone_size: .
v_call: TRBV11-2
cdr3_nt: TGTGCCAGCAGCCCCAGTTATGGCACTGAAGCTTTCTTT
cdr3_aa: CASSPSYGTEAFF

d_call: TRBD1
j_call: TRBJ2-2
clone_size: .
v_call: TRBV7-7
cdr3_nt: TGTGCCAGCAGCCTCGGGACAGCGAACACCGGGGAGCTGTTTTTT
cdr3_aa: CASSLGTANTGELFF

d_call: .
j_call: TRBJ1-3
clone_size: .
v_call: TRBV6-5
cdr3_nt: TGTGCCAGCAGTTACGCCGGGAGCGGAAACACCATATATTTT
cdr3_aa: CASSYAGSGNTIYF

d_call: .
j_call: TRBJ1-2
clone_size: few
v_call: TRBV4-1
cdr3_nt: TGCGCCAGCAGCCAAGAAGGTAGGGGTGACTACACCTTC
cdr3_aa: CASSQEGRGDYTF

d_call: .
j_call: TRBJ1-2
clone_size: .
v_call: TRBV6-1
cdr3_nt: TGTGCCAGCAGGGAGGGGAGGGAAGCCTTC
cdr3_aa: CASREGREAF

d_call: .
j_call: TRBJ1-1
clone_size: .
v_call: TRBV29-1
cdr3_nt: TGCAGCGCAGGGGTAGGATTGAACACTGAAGCTTTCTTT
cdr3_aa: CSAGVGLNTEAFF

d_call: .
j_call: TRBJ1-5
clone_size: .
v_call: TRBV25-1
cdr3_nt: TGTGCCAGCAGGCGGAGCGAAGGACAGCCCCAGCATTTT
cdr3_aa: CASRRSEGQPQHF

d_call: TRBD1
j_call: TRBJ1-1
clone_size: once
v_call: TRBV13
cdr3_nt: TGTGCCAGCAGTTTGGGACAGGGGGTCCCGAACACTGAAGCTTTCTTT
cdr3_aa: CASSLGQGVPNTEAFF

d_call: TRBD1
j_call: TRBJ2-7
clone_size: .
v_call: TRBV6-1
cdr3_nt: TGTGCCAGCCTTAACAGGGGGCTAAATGACTACGAGCAGTACTTC
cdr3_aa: CASLNRGLNDYEQYF

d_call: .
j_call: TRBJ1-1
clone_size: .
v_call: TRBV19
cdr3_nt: TGTGCCAGTAAGTCAGTGGTGAACACTGAAGCTTTCTTT
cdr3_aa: CASKSVVNTEAFF

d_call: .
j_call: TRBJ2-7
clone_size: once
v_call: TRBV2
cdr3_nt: TGTGCCAGCTATCACCGGGAAACCTACGAGCAGTACTTC
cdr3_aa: CASYHRETYEQYF

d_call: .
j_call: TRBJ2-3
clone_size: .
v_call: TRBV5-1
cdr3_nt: TGCGCCAGCAATTGGGGCGGGGTAAGCACAGATACGCAGTATTTT
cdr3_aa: CASNWGGVSTDTQYF

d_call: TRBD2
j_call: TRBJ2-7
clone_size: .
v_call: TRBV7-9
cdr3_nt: TGTGCCAGCGGCCCCGTGGCGGGAGCATATAACGAGCAGTACTTC
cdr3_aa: CASGPVAGAYNEQYF

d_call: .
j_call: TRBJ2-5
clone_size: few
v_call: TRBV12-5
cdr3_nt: TGTGCTAGTGAGTGGGGCGGCAACGGAGAGACCCAGTACTTC
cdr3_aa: CASEWGGNGETQYF

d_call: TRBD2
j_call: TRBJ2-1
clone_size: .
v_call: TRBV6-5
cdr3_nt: TGTGCCAGCAGTTACTCACCGGGGGGAAATGAGCAGTTCTTC
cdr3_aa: CASSYSPGGNEQFF

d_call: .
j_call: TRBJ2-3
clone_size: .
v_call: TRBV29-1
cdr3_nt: TGCAGCGTTGACCCACCTATAAGAGATACGCAGTATTTT
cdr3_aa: CSVDPPIRDTQYF

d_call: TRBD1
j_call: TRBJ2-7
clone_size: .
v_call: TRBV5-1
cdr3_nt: TGCGCCAGCAGGGCCGGGACAGTTGCCTACGAGCAGTACTTC
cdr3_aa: CASRAGTVAYEQYF

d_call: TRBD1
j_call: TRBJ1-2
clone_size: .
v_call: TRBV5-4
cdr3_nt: TGTGCCAGCAGCTACGACAGGGGAGGCTACACCTTC
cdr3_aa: CASSYDRGGYTF

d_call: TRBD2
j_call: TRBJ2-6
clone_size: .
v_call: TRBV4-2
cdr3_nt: TGTGCCAGCAGCCATCATAGCGGGGGGGACTCTGGGGCCAACGTCCTGACTTTC
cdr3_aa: CASSHHSGGDSGANVLTF

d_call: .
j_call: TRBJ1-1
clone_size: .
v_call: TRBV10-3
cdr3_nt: TGTGCCATCACAAACACAATGACTGAAGCTTTCTTT
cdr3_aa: CAITNTMTEAFF